The present T cell receptor (beta chain) was sequenced within a study of blood T cells in healthy people across ages. The CDR3 runs 15 residues. Trimming took 0 bases from V and 8 from J, leaving 15 bases between them. Looked up from germline, CDR1 is SGHRS and CDR2 is YFSETQ. Isolation recovered at least 6.5 million PBMCs from every sample. Together with a sample-barcoded 5' primer, a J-beta primer mix was included in a second PCR lasting about 7 to 11 cycles. TCRdb recomputed calls from the 5' RACE reads with MiXCR, one row per CDR3 protein. Here the sample spans 1.5 million or so distinct CDR3 sequences, about 40% being singletons.

What was sequenced was blood. This sequence originates from a woman under 30 in good health. V gene TRBV5-1 combines with J gene TRBJ2-1; D is uncertain. CDR3 sequence: CASSLASFLVDEQFF. In nucleotides, the CDR3 is TGCGCCAGCAGCTTGGCCTCATTTTTAGTTGATGAGCAGTTCTTC.